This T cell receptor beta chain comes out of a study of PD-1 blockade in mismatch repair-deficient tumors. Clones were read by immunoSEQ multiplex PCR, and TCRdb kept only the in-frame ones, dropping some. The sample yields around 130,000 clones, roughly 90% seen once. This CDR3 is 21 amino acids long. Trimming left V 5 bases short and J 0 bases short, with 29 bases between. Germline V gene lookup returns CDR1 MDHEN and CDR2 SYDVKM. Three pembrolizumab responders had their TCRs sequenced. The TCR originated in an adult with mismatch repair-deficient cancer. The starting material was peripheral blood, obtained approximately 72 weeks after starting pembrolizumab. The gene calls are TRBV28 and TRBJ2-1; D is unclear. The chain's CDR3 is CASSPVILTAAIGVSYNEQFF. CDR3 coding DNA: TGTGCCAGCAGTCCAGTTATCCTCACTGCCGCGATTGGGGTCTCCTACAATGAGCAGTTCTTC.